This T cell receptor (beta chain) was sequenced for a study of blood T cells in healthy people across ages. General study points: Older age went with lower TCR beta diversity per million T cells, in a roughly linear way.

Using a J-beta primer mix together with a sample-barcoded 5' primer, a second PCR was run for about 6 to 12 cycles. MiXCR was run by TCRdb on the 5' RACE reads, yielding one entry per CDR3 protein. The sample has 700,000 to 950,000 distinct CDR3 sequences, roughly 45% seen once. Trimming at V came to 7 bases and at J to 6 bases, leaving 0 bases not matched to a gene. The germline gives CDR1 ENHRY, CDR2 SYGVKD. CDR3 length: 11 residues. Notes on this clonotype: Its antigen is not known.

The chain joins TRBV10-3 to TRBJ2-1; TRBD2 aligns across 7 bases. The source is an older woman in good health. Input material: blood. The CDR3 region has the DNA TGTGCCATCACTAGCGGCAATGAGCAGTTCTTC. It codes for CAITSGNEQFF.